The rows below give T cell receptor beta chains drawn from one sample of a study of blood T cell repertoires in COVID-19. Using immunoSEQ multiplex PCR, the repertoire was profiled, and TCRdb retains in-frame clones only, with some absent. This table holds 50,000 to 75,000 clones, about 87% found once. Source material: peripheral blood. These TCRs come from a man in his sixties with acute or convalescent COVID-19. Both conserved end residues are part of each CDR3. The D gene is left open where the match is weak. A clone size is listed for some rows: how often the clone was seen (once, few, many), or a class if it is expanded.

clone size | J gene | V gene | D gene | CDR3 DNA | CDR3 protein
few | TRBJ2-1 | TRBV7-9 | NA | TGTGCCAGCAGCTCGCCTGCTAGGGGGTACAATGAGCAGTTCTTC | CASSSPARGYNEQFF
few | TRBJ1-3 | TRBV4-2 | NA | TGTGCCAGCAGCTCGCCGGGGGGGGGAAACACCATATATTTT | CASSSPGGGNTIYF
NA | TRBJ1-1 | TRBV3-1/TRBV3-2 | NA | TGTGCCAGCAGCCAGGGTCCGGGAGCTTTCTTT | CASSQGPGAFF
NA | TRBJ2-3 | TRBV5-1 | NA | TGCGCCAGCAGCTTTACAGCGGAACGCACAGATACGCAGTATTTT | CASSFTAERTDTQYF
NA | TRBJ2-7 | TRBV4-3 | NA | TGCGCCAGCAGCCAAGATATGGGGGGTGGCTACGAGCAGTACTTC | CASSQDMGGGYEQYF
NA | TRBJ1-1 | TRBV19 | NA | TGTGCCAGTAGTATGAGCGGAGGAGCGATGAACACTGAAGCTTTCTTT | CASSMSGGAMNTEAFF
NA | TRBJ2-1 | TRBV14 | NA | TGTGCCAGCAGCCAAAACCAGGGATGGCAAAGCTCCTACAATGAGCAGTTCTTC | CASSQNQGWQSSYNEQFF
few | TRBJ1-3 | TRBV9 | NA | TGTGCCAGCAGCGCCTACTTCCGAGAGACTGGAAACACCATATATTTT | CASSAYFRETGNTIYF
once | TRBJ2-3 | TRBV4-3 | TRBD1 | TGCGCCAGCAGCAAACGGACAGGGGACCACACAGATACGCAGTATTTT | CASSKRTGDHTDTQYF
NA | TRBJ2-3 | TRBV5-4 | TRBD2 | TGTGCCAGCAGCTTCCCTAGAGCGGGGGCCAACACAGATACGCAGTATTTT | CASSFPRAGANTDTQYF
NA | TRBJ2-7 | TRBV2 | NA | TGTGCCAGCTCGTCCGGGTATGCGGGGGCTGGATTCTCCTACGAGCAGTACTTC | CASSSGYAGAGFSYEQYF
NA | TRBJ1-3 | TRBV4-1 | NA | TGCGCCAGCAGCCATCCCCCCTCGACGGGTGGAAACACCATATATTTT | CASSHPPSTGGNTIYF
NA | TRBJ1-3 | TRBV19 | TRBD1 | TGTGCCAGTACCATGACAGGGGGACTCTCTGGAAACACCATATATTTT | CASTMTGGLSGNTIYF
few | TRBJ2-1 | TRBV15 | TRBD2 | TGTGCCACCAGCGACCGACTAGCGTTTTACAATGAGCAGTTCTTC | CATSDRLAFYNEQFF
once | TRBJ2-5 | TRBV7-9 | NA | TGTGCCAGCAGCTTAAGGCTAGGCGAGACCCAGTACTTC | CASSLRLGETQYF
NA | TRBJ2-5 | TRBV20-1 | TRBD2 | TGCAGTGCTAGTGGACTAGCGGGGGTTTACCAAGAGACCCAGTACTTC | CSASGLAGVYQETQYF
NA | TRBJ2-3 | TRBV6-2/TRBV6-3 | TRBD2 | TGTGCCAGCAGTTTAGCCGGGGGGGCGACTAATACGCAGTATTTT | CASSLAGGATNTQYF
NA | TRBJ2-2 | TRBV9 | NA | TGTGCCAGCAGCGTATCTTTGAACACCGGGGAGCTGTTTTTT | CASSVSLNTGELFF